This TCR beta chain is drawn from a study of T cells in Graves' hyperthyroidism and ophthalmopathy. There were TCR beta CDR3 regions amplified from RNA transcripts. Researchers ran a first-round RT-PCR on the TCR CDR3 using the HTBI primer set. TCRdb used MiXCR to reprocess the multiplex PCR reads, holding one entry per CDR3 protein. The top ten hold 15% to 20% of the sample, which has some 500,000 distinct CDR3 sequences, around 15% seen once. V was cut by 6 bases and J by 0 bases, with 23 bases left in between. This CDR3 region has 18 residues. The germline CDR1 and CDR2 sequences are DFQATT and SNEGSKA (reference sequence).

The chain has TRBV20-1 and TRBJ1-4; maybe TRBD1 (5 bases). The specimen was blood. This TCR derives from a woman aged 18-30 years with Graves' hyperthyroidism. The CDR3 DNA reads as TGCAGTGCAACACTGGGGCCATCTCCCGCATCAACTAATGAAAAACTGTTTTTT. It codes for CSATLGPSPASTNEKLFF.